These 2 T cell receptor beta chains came from one sample sequenced in a study of Graves' ophthalmopathy and Graves' hyperthyroidism (dated by TCRdb to the late 2010s). The data were produced on an Illumina HiSeq 2000. For repertoire sequencing, the TCR beta CDR3 regions were amplified from RNA transcripts. A first-round RT-PCR used HTBI primers with the Qiagen OneStep RT-PCR kit, followed by a second-round multiplex PCR, size selection and purification. The public reads were run again by TCRdb, first through fastp at Q25 and then through MiXCR, and only productive beta chains were kept. Identical CDR3 proteins give one entry, which carries the most common genes and DNA. Recorded for this sample are 350,000 or so distinct CDR3 sequences; 15% to 20% of them occurred a single time. The top ten clones comprise 9% to 15% of the sample. The sequencing input was peripheral blood. Every receptor here comes from an adult man with Graves' ophthalmopathy.

This clonotype was picked up many times. The chain has TRBV28 and TRBJ2-5; 7 positions match TRBD2. The trim removed 10 bases at V and 2 bases at J, leaving 4 bases unmatched. This CDR3 contains 12 residues. Germline CDR1 reads MDHEN; CDR2 reads SYDVKM. The CDR3 region has the DNA TGTGCCACGAGCGGGGATCAAGAGACCCAGTACTTC. This codes for CATSGDQETQYF.

Ten or more counts support this clonotype. The rearrangement joins TRBV7-8 to TRBJ2-5, with TRBD2 identical over 12 bases. After removal of 4 bases from V and 2 bases from J, the junction contained 8 bases not matched to a gene. The CDR3 totals 17 residues. Germline V CDR1 and CDR2: SGHVS, FQNEAQ. The CDR3 coding sequence is TGTGCCAGCAGCTCGAGGACTAGCGGGGAAACTCAAGAGACCCAGTACTTC. It yields the protein CASSSRTSGETQETQYF.